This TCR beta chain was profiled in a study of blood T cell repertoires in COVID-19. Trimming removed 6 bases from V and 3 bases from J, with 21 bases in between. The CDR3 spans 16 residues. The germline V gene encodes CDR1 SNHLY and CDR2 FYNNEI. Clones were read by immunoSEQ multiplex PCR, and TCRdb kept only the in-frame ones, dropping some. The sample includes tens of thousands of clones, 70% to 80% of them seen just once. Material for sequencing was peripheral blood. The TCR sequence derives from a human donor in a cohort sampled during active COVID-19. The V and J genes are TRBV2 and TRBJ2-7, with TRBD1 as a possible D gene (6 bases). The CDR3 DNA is TGTGCCAGCAGCAAAGAGTCAGGGGTCGGCAGCTACGAGCAGTACTTC. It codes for CASSKESGVGSYEQYF.